This is a list of T cell receptor beta chains from one sample in a study of human T cells and chemical hapten exposure. Using its own MiXCR run on the RACE reads, TCRdb lists one record per CDR3 protein. The sample has fewer than 50,000 distinct CDR3 sequences; approximately 7.6% are singletons. Sample: whole blood, taken in connection with sensitization to the hapten diphenylcyclopropenone (DPC). Every receptor here comes from a woman aged 50 to 60 with alopecia areata. Some clones in this sample may be carry-over from other donors' samples. The CDR3 runs from the conserved cysteine through the conserved F or W. A D gene is named only where the DNA matches it firmly. A clone size is listed for some rows: how often the clone was seen (once, few, many), or a class if it is expanded.

DNA	CDR3	V	D	J	size
TGTGCCAGCAGCTTAGCAGGGAAGGGCGAAAAACTGTTTTTT	CASSLAGKGEKLFF	TRBV7-2	NA	TRBJ1-4	many
TGTGCCAGCAGCTTAGATGGCGCGGGAGCTAATACGCAGTATTTT	CASSLDGAGANTQYF	TRBV7-9	TRBD2	TRBJ2-3	NA
TGCGCCAGCAGCTCCCTCGGACAGGCCTACAATGAGCAGTTCTTC	CASSSLGQAYNEQFF	TRBV5-1	TRBD1	TRBJ2-1	many
TGTGCCAGCTCACCTGCAACCCGGGATACGCAGTATTTT	CASSPATRDTQYF	TRBV18	NA	TRBJ2-3	few
TGTGCCAGCAGCTTAATTGGGCTGTTCGCGAACGAGCAGTACTTC	CASSLIGLFANEQYF	TRBV7-9	NA	TRBJ2-7	many
TGTGCCAGTGGAAGGGGTACTCGCACTGAAGCTTTCTTT	CASGRGTRTEAFF	TRBV6-5	NA	TRBJ1-1	many
TGTGCCAGCAGCTTCCGAGGGCAGCACACAGATACGCAGTATTTT	CASSFRGQHTDTQYF	TRBV5-4	NA	TRBJ2-3	many
TGCAGCGTTGCCAGGGGGCGTAGCGGGGAGCTGTTTTTT	CSVARGRSGELFF	TRBV29-1	TRBD1	TRBJ2-2	few
TGTGCCAGCAGCTCTTCGGGACAGGGGGGATTAGCGGGAGTTAATGAGCAGTTCTTC	CASSSSGQGGLAGVNEQFF	TRBV6-5	TRBD1	TRBJ2-1	NA
TGTGCCAGCAGCCACTCGGGACTCGCGGTGGGAGAGCAGTACTTC	CASSHSGLAVGEQYF	TRBV11-2	NA	TRBJ2-7	NA
TGTGCCAGCAGCTTATGGATGGGGGTTGGACGCAATCAGCCCCAGCATTTT	CASSLWMGVGRNQPQHF	TRBV7-8	NA	TRBJ1-5	many
TGTGCCAGCAGAGACAAGGCAACAAGGATAGGAGCTTTCTTT	CASRDKATRIGAFF	TRBV2	NA	TRBJ1-1	few
TGTGCCAGCAGCTTACCTAAGGGAGCAGACACTGAAGCTTTCTTT	CASSLPKGADTEAFF	TRBV7-2	NA	TRBJ1-1	many
TGCGCCAGCAGCTCTGGACAGGCTTCTACAGATACGCAGTATTTT	CASSSGQASTDTQYF	TRBV5-1	TRBD1	TRBJ2-3	many
TGTGCTAGTGGTAGCCAGGGACTAGCGGGAGCTTGGGGTGAGCAGTTCTTC	CASGSQGLAGAWGEQFF	TRBV12-5	TRBD2	TRBJ2-1	many
TGTGCCAGTAGAGGGGCTGACAATTCACCCCTCCACTTT	CASRGADNSPLHF	TRBV12-3/TRBV12-4	NA	TRBJ1-6	medium-sized
TGCAGCGCTAGGCGTGGCGGGGCTGCGGGAGCCCAGTACTTC	CSARRGGAAGAQYF	TRBV29-1	TRBD2	TRBJ2-5	NA
TGTGCCAGCAGTGAGGTGGCCCGGGGGGCCAAAAACATTCAGTACTTC	CASSEVARGAKNIQYF	TRBV6-1	NA	TRBJ2-4	many
TGCAGTGCCTCAAACAGGGTCCAAGGTGAGCAGTTCTTC	CSASNRVQGEQFF	TRBV20-1	NA	TRBJ2-1	many
TGTGCCAGCTCACCTTCGGACAGGATTAATGAAAAACTGTTTTTT	CASSPSDRINEKLFF	TRBV18	TRBD1	TRBJ1-4	many
TGTGCCAGCAGCCAAGATTGGGGCGGGACTTACAATGAGCAGTTCTTC	CASSQDWGGTYNEQFF	TRBV4-2	NA	TRBJ2-1	many
TGTGCCAGCAGTGAAGGGGGGCCCAAAAACATTCAGTACTTC	CASSEGGPKNIQYF	TRBV2	NA	TRBJ2-4	few
TGTGCCAGTAGTATAAGGACAGTGTCTGAGCAGTACTTC	CASSIRTVSEQYF	TRBV19	NA	TRBJ2-7	many
TGTGCCAGCAGTCCCCCGGGACTCCCCGAGATCTTC	CASSPPGLPEIF	TRBV28	NA	TRBJ2-1	few
TGTGCCAGCAGCCTAAGTGGACAGGGGGATGTAGAGACCCAGTACTTC	CASSLSGQGDVETQYF	TRBV9	TRBD1	TRBJ2-5	many